What follows describes a single T cell receptor (beta chain). Its antigen is not known. Unique molecular identifiers featured in how the TCRbeta library was prepared. TCRdb fed the PCR reads into MiXCR, producing one record per CDR3 protein. This sample has about 900,000 distinct CDR3 sequences, with roughly 31% found just once. This entry belongs to a study of T-cell reconstitution after alpha-beta-depleted transplantation in children. Regarding the study as a whole: Fresh T-cell production supplied most of the T-cell counts and diversity seen one year after transplant. Approximately two months post-transplant, alpha-beta T cells reportedly originated from several hundred expanded graft clones.

The source was PBMCs, mostly from graft donor cells, collected 360 days after TCRalphabeta/CD19-depleted stem cell transplant. This sequence originates from a boy less than two years old who had a stem cell transplant for SCID, so the T cells may come from the graft donor.

The CDR3 region has the DNA TGCAGTGCCTGGACTAGCGGGCACAATGAGCAGTTCTTC. Protein product: CSAWTSGHNEQFF. V usage is TRBV20-1 and J usage is TRBJ2-1; 11 bases map to TRBD2. The CDR3 sequence is 13 residues long. Germline assignment: CDR1 DFQATT and CDR2 SNEGSKA (reference sequence). The V segment lost 6 bases and the J segment 5 bases; nucleotides outside the gene matches: 3.